Below are 25 T cell receptor beta chains sequenced from a single sample in a study of ipilimumab plus nivolumab after autologous stem cell transplantation. Data came from immunoSEQ multiplex PCR; TCRdb stores just in-frame clones and leaves some out. The sample has some 15,000 clones; roughly four fifths are singletons. The material was PBMCs, obtained in a trial of ipilimumab plus nivolumab as post-transplant consolidation. These receptors originate from a male donor with diffuse large B-cell lymphoma.

The J gene is TRBJ2-1, the V gene TRBV7-3, with D perhaps TRBD2 (5 bases). Trimming pared 4 bases from V and 10 bases from J, leaving 14 bases between. The CDR3 has 13 residues. From germline, CDR1 is SGHTA and CDR2 FQGTGA. CDR3 region: CASSSPGSGEQFF. The CDR3 coding sequence is TGTGCCAGCAGCTCGCCAGGTTCGGGAGAGCAGTTCTTC.

This clone was seen a few times. The V call is TRBV28, the J call TRBJ1-6; 8 nucleotides match TRBD1. The CDR3 covers 15 residues. In germline, CDR1 is MDHEN, CDR2 SYDVKM. Trimming removed 6 bases from V and 8 bases from J; junction bases left unmatched: 9. The CDR3 nucleotides read TGTGCCAGCAGGACCCGGGACAGGATAGATTCACCCCTCCACTTT. Protein: CASRTRDRIDSPLHF.

This clone is judged medium-sized. This chain joins TRBV5-1 and TRBJ2-1; TRBD2 matches 10 bases. After removal of 4 bases from V and 5 bases from J, the junction contained 9 bases not matched to a gene. This CDR3 region has 16 residues. CDR1 SGHRS and CDR2 YFSETQ come from the germline V gene. CDR3 amino acids: CASSVSLAGKNNEQFF. The CDR3 nucleotides read TGCGCCAGCAGCGTGTCACTAGCGGGGAAGAACAATGAGCAGTTCTTC. Supplemented by reference TRBV5-1 and TRBJ2-1, the full variable domain reads KAGVTQTPRYLIKTRGQQVTLSCSPISGHRSVSWYQQTPGQGLQFLFEYFSETQRNKGNFPGRFSGRQFSNSRSEMNVSTLELGDSALYLCASSVSLAGKNNEQFFGPGTRLTVL.

The chain carries TRBV4-1 and TRBJ1-2; D possibly corresponds to TRBD1 (6 bases). The CDR3 sequence is 14 residues long. The ends were cut back, 2 bases at V and 6 bases at J, with 13 bases in the middle. Per germline, CDR1 MGHRA and CDR2 YSYEKL. The chain's CDR3 is CASSQSQGGDGYTF. CDR3 nucleotides: TGCGCCAGCAGCCAATCACAGGGAGGAGATGGCTACACCTTC.

The genes are TRBV5-4 and TRBJ2-1; TRBD2 matches at 8 bases. The CDR3 is 15 residues long. V dropped 4 bases and J dropped 5; count of bases not matched to a gene: 8. Looked up from germline, CDR1 is SGHNT and CDR2 is YYREEE (reference sequence). The CDR3 bases are TGTGCCAGCAGCCACCCGGGGGGGCGGAACAATGAGCAGTTCTTC. Translating gives CASSHPGGRNNEQFF.

J is TRBJ1-2 and V is TRBV7-2; a weak D match, TRBD1 (5 bases). The germline V gene has CDR1 SGHTA and CDR2 FQGNSA. This CDR3 has 14 residues. V lost 5 bases and J lost 3, with 13 bases in between. The CDR3 nucleotides are TGTGCCAGCAGCCCGGGGGGTCTATACTATGGCTACACCTTC. It specifies CASSPGGLYYGYTF.

This chain joins TRBV7-3 and TRBJ2-1; 10 bases agree with TRBD2. The CDR3 extends over 15 amino acids. Germline V gene sequence: CDR1 SGHTA, CDR2 FQGTGA. Unmatched junction bases numbered 3, after V lost 5 bases and J lost 2 bases. In nucleotides, the CDR3 is TGTGCCAGCAGCCCGGGACTAGCGACCTACAATGAGCAGTTCTTC. Protein sequence: CASSPGLATYNEQFF.

The chain combines TRBV28 with TRBJ2-5; no reliable D call. The DNA end lines up better with TRBJ2-7; the J call may be wrong. The CDR3 totals 14 residues. Germline values: CDR1 MDHEN, CDR2 SYDVKM. The CDR3 DNA reads TGTGCCAGCAGAACTCGCCTAGGGACCTACGAGCAGTACTTC. Amino acids: CASRTRLGTYEQYF.

This sequence joins TRBV9 and TRBJ2-1, with 8 bases identical to TRBD1. The CDR3 spans 14 residues. CDR1 is SGDLS and CDR2 is YYNGEE in the germline V gene. Germline trimming cut 4 bases from V and 5 bases from J; bases unmatched to any gene: 5. The CDR3 bases are TGTGCCAGCAGCCCCACAGGGGGTCACAATGAGCAGTTCTTC. Protein sequence: CASSPTGGHNEQFF.

This chain links TRBV7-2 with TRBJ1-5; D is possibly TRBD1 (5 bases). There are 15 residues in the CDR3. V lost 5 bases, J lost 2 bases, and 13 bases lay in between. Germline CDR1 and CDR2: SGHTA and FQGNSA. The CDR3, as DNA: TGTGCCAGCAGCCAAGAGATAGGGGGCAATCAGCCCCAGCATTTT. Translated: CASSQEIGGNQPQHF.

In DNA, the CDR3 is TGCGCCAGCAGCGCTAAAAAATATGGCTACACCTTC. Residues: CASSAKKYGYTF. The V gene is TRBV5-1, the J gene TRBJ1-2; D unclear. V dropped 4 bases and J dropped 5 bases, with 9 bases sitting between them. Germline V lookup: CDR1 SGHRS, CDR2 YFSETQ. The CDR3 length is 12 residues. The full variable domain, with the rest looked up from reference TRBV5-1 and TRBJ1-2, is KAGVTQTPRYLIKTRGQQVTLSCSPISGHRSVSWYQQTPGQGLQFLFEYFSETQRNKGNFPGRFSGRQFSNSRSEMNVSTLELGDSALYLCASSAKKYGYTFGSGTRLTVV.

In regard to this clone: At one boundary the junction diverges from the germline segment, which might be a read error. The chain carries TRBV6-5 and TRBJ2-7; tentatively, D is TRBD1 (6 bases). The CDR3 runs 14 residues. Germline V gives CDR1 MNHEY, CDR2 SVGAGI. The CDR3 loop reads CASSYKGGRNEQCF. The DNA for the CDR3 is TGTGCCAGCAGTTACAAAGGGGGACGTAACGAGCAGTGCTTC.

This clone qualifies as large. The genes are TRBV7-9 and TRBJ1-1; D call uncertain. The germline V gene encodes CDR1 SEHNR and CDR2 FQNEAQ (reference sequence). There are 13 residues in the CDR3. The V end was cut by 5 bases, the J end by 6 bases, with 13 bases between. CDR3 residues: CASSPLEGPEAFF. DNA for the CDR3: TGTGCCAGCAGCCCGCTAGAGGGTCCTGAAGCTTTCTTT.

This clone was seen once. The V gene is TRBV27, the J gene TRBJ2-7; possible D gene TRBD2, 6 bases. Germline V CDR1 and CDR2: MNHEY, SMNVEV (reference sequence). V was trimmed by 1 base and J by 4 bases, leaving 8 bases between them. This CDR3 region has 13 residues. The CDR3 region has the DNA TGTGCCAGCAGTTTATTTGGGGGGTACGAGCAGTACTTC. Protein: CASSLFGGYEQYF.

This clone was seen a single time. The chain combines TRBV5-8 with TRBJ2-7, with D perhaps TRBD1 (6 bases). The germline V and J ends were trimmed by 4 bases and 5 bases, with 22 bases remaining between them. Germline V gives CDR1 SGHTS, CDR2 YDEGEE. The CDR3 length is 16 residues. The CDR3 here is CASSQADPGTPDEQYF. The CDR3 DNA is TGTGCCAGCAGCCAAGCCGATCCCGGGACACCGGACGAGCAGTACTTC.

This clone was recorded once. This rearrangement joins TRBV7-2 to TRBJ1-1; D uncertain. Germline assignment: CDR1 SGHTA and CDR2 FQGNSA. V lost 8 bases and J 0 bases, leaving 13 bases between the germline ends. The CDR3 loop spans 14 amino acids. The CDR3 bases are TGTGCCAGCGCCGACCCCAGGATGAACACTGAAGCTTTCTTT. Protein product: CASADPRMNTEAFF.

The gene calls are TRBV7-2 and TRBJ2-7; D not certain. The CDR3 sequence is 14 residues long. Trimming stripped 5 bases from V and 1 base from J, with 12 bases between. CDR1 and CDR2 from the germline V gene are SGHTA and FQGNSA. This CDR3 is CASSGTVGSYEQYF. In nucleotides, the CDR3 is TGTGCCAGCAGCGGCACGGTGGGGTCCTACGAGCAGTACTTC.

The gene calls are TRBV7-2 and TRBJ1-2; 11 bases align to TRBD1. Germline CDR1 and CDR2: SGHTA and FQGNSA. The CDR3 runs to 16 residues. Trimming cost V 1 base and J 2 bases; bases outside gene matches: 3. CDR3 coding DNA: TGTGCCAGCAGCTTAGGGGGGACAGGGGGAAACTATGGCTACACCTTC. Its protein product is CASSLGGTGGNYGYTF. Full variable domain (missing parts from reference TRBV7-2 and TRBJ1-2): GAGVSQSPSNKVTEKGKDVELRCDPISGHTALYWYRQSLGQGLEFLIYFQGNSAPDKSGLPSDRFSAERTGGSVSTLTIQRTQQEDSAVYLCASSLGGTGGNYGYTFGSGTRLTVV.

A few counts support this clone. This sequence joins TRBV28 and TRBJ1-3; the D gene is possibly TRBD1 (5 bases). V lost 3 bases, J lost 0 bases, and 12 bases lay in between. Per the germline V gene, CDR1 is MDHEN and CDR2 is SYDVKM. The CDR3 consists of 16 residues. CDR3 region: CASSFGGVFSGNTIYF. DNA for the CDR3: TGTGCCAGCAGTTTTGGGGGAGTCTTCTCTGGAAACACCATATATTTT.

The chain couples TRBV10-3 to TRBJ1-4; 7 nucleotides align to TRBD1. This CDR3 comprises 14 residues. The trim removed 10 bases at V and 5 bases at J, leaving 10 bases unmatched. Looked up from germline, CDR1 is ENHRY and CDR2 is SYGVKD. The CDR3 sequence is CASTGTAPNEKLFF. In DNA form, the CDR3 reads TGTGCCAGTACCGGGACAGCCCCGAATGAAAAACTGTTTTTT.

This chain connects TRBV5-1 to TRBJ2-1; 16 bases align to TRBD2. The germline V gene has CDR1 SGHRS and CDR2 YFSETQ. This CDR3 is built from 17 residues. The trim removed 4 bases at V and 3 bases at J, leaving 4 bases unmatched. DNA for the CDR3: TGCGCCAGCAGCCGAGGGACTAGCGGGGGGGTCTACAATGAGCAGTTCTTC. Its protein is CASSRGTSGGVYNEQFF.

This clone has a handful of counts. The J gene is TRBJ1-6, the V gene TRBV5-6; D gene unclear. The CDR3 spans 15 residues. V lost 1 base and J lost 9, with 14 bases in between. Germline V gene sequence: CDR1 SGHDT, CDR2 YYEEEE. CDR3 amino acids: CASSLLSGVSSPLHF. CDR3 sequence (DNA): TGTGCCAGCAGCTTGTTGTCGGGTGTTAGTTCACCCCTCCACTTT.

Here the CDR3 reads CASSEQGNTEAFF. The CDR3 bases are TGTGCCAGCAGTGAACAGGGGAACACTGAAGCTTTCTTT. The chain employs TRBV2 and TRBJ1-1; possibly TRBD1 for D (5 bases). Germline lookup yields CDR1 SNHLY and CDR2 FYNNEI. V gave up 2 bases and J gave up 1 base, with 5 bases separating them. The CDR3 is 13 amino acids. Drawing the rest from reference TRBV2 and TRBJ1-1, the complete variable domain is EPEVTQTPSHQVTQMGQEVILRCVPISNHLYFYWYRQILGQKVEFLVSFYNNEISEKSEIFDDQFSVERPDGSNFTLKIRSTKLEDSAMYFCASSEQGNTEAFFGQGTRLTVV.

Within the sample, this clone is medium-sized. The J gene is TRBJ2-7, the V gene TRBV4-1; D gene uncertain. The germline gives CDR1 MGHRA, CDR2 YSYEKL. The CDR3 runs 15 residues. V lost 0 bases and J lost 3, with 12 bases in between. CDR3 nucleotide sequence: TGCGCCAGCAGCCAAGATAAGGACGGATACTACGAGCAGTACTTC. Translated, it gives CASSQDKDGYYEQYF.

The V and J genes are TRBV6-5 and TRBJ1-1; 7 nucleotides align to TRBD1. Germline CDR1 reads MNHEY; CDR2 reads SVGAGI. V was clipped by 5 bases and J by 4 bases; unmatched bases: 4. The CDR3 is 13 amino acids. The CDR3 nucleotides are TGTGCCAGCAGTCACCCAGGGGGCACTGAAGCTTTCTTT. Protein: CASSHPGGTEAFF.